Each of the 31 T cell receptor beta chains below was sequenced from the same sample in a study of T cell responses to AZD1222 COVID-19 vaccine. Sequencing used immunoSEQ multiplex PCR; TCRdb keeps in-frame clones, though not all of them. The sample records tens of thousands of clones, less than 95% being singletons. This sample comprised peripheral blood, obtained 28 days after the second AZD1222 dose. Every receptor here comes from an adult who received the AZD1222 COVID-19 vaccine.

The DNA of the CDR3 is TGTGCCAGCAGTTATCTGGAGACCCAGTACTTC. It translates to CASSYLETQYF. The chain employs TRBV6-9 and TRBJ2-5; D remains ambiguous. With 2 bases removed from V and 5 bases from J, the gap between germline ends came to 3 bases. The CDR3 runs to 11 residues. CDR1 is MNHGY and CDR2 is SVAAGI in the germline V gene.

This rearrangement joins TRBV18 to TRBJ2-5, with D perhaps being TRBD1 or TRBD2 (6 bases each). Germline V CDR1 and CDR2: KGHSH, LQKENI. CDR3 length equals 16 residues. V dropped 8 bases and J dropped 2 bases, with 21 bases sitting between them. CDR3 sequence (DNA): TGTGCCAGCCACAGGAATGACAGGCGGGGTCAAGAGACCCAGTACTTC. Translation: CASHRNDRRGQETQYF.

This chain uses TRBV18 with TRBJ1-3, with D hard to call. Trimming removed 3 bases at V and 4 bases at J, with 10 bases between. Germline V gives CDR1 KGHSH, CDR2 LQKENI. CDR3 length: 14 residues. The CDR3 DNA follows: TGTGCCAGCTCACCCACACCTATCGGAAACACCATATATTTT. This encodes CASSPTPIGNTIYF.

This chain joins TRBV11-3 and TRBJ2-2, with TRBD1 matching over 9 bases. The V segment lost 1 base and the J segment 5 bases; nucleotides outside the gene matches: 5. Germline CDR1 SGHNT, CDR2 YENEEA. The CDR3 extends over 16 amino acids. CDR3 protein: CASSLVGQGWTGELFF. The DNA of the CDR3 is TGTGCCAGCAGCTTAGTGGGACAGGGCTGGACCGGGGAGCTGTTTTTT.

The CDR3 sequence is CASSLGPPGQGEQFF. The CDR3 nucleotides are TGTGCCAGCAGCTTAGGGCCGCCCGGTCAAGGTGAGCAGTTCTTC. V usage is TRBV7-2 and J usage is TRBJ2-1; no firm D call. The germline V gene encodes CDR1 SGHTA and CDR2 FQGNSA. The CDR3 is 15 amino acids. V was cut by 1 base and J by 9 bases, with 16 bases left in between.

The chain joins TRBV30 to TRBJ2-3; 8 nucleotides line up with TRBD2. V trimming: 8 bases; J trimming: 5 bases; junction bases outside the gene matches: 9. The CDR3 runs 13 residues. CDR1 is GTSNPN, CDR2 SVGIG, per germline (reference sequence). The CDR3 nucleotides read TGTGCCGGGGCGCAGCGGGAGAGAGATACGCAGTATTTT. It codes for CAGAQRERDTQYF.

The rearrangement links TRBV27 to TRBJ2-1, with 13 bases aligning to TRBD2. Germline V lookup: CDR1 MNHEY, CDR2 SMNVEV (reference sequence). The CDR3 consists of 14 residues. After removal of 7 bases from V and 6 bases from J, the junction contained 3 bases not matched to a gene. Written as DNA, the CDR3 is TGTGCCAGCATGGGACTAGCGGGACTCAATGAGCAGTTCTTC. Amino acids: CASMGLAGLNEQFF.

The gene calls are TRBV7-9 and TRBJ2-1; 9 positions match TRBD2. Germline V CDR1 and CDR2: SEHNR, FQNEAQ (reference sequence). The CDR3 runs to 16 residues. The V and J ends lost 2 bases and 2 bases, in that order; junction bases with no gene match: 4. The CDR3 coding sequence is TGTGCCAGCAGCTTAAGCCTAGCGGGAACCTACAATGAGCAGTTCTTC. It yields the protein CASSLSLAGTYNEQFF.

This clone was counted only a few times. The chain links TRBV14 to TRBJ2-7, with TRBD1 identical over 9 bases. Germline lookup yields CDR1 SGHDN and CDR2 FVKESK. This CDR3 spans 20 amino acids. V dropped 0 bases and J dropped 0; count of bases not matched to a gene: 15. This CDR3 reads CASSQDWTGELGRLSYEQYF. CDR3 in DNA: TGTGCCAGCAGCCAAGACTGGACAGGGGAATTAGGTCGCCTCTCCTACGAGCAGTACTTC.

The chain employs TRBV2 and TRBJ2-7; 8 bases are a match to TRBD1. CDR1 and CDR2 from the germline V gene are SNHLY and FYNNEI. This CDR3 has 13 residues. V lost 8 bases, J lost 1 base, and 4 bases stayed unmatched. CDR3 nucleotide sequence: TGTGCCAGCGTAGGGACAGGATCCTACGAGCAGTACTTC. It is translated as CASVGTGSYEQYF.

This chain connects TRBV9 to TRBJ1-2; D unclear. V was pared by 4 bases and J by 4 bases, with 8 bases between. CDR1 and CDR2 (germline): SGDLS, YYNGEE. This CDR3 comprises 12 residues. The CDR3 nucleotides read TGTGCCAGCAGCTTGGGTCCCTATGGCTACACCTTC. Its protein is CASSLGPYGYTF.

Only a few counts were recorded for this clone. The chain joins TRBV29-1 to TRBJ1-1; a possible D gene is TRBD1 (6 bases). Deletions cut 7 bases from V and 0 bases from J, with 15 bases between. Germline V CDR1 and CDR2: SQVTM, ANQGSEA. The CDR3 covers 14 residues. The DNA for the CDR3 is TGCAGCGCGAAACCACAGGGAATGAACACTGAAGCTTTCTTT. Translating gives CSAKPQGMNTEAFF.

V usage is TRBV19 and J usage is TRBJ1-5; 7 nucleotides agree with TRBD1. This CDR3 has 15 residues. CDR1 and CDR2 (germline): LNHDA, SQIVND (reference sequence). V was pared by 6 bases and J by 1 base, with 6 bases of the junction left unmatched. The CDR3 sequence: CASRPDRLSNQPQHF. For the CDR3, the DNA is TGTGCCAGTAGACCGGACAGGTTAAGCAATCAGCCCCAGCATTTT.

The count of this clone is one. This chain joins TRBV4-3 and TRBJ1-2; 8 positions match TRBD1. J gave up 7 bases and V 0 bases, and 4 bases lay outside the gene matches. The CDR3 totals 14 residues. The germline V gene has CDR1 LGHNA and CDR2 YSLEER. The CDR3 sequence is CASSQDRGPGGYTF. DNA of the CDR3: TGCGCCAGCAGCCAAGACAGGGGGCCGGGTGGCTACACCTTC.

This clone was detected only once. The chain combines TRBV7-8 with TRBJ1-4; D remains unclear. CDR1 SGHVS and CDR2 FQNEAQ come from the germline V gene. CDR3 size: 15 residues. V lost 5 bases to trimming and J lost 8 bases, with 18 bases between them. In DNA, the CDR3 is TGTGCCAGCAGCCCCCGTGGAGGGAGGCGGGAAAAACTGTTTTTT. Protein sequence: CASSPRGGRREKLFF.

Here the CDR3 reads CASSEAGWGLAGGSDEQYF. The CDR3, as DNA: TGTGCCAGCAGTGAAGCTGGGTGGGGACTAGCGGGAGGTTCCGACGAGCAGTACTTC. The chain joins TRBV6-1 to TRBJ2-7; TRBD2 matches at 15 bases. CDR1 is MNHNS and CDR2 is SASEGT in the germline V gene. The junction had 11 bases not matched to a gene; V was cut back by 0 bases and J by 5 bases. The CDR3 runs to 19 residues.

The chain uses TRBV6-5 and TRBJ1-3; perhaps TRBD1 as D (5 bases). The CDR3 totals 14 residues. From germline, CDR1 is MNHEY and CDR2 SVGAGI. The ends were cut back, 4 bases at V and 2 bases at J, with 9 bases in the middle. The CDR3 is CASSLLGAGNTIYF. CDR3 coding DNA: TGTGCCAGCAGTTTGTTGGGGGCTGGAAACACCATATATTTT.

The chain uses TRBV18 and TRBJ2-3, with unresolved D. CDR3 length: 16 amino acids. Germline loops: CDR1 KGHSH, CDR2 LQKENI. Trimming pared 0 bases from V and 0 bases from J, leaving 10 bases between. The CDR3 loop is CASSPPVARSTDTQYF. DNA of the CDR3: TGTGCCAGCTCACCACCGGTGGCGCGGAGCACAGATACGCAGTATTTT.

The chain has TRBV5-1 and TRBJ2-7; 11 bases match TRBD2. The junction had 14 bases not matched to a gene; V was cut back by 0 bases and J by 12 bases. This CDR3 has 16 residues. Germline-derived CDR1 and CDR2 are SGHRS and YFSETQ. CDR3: CASSLAGLAGGYYLYF. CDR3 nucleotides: TGCGCCAGCAGCTTGGCCGGATTAGCGGGAGGGTATTATCTGTACTTC. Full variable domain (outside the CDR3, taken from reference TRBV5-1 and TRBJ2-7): KAGVTQTPRYLIKTRGQQVTLSCSPISGHRSVSWYQQTPGQGLQFLFEYFSETQRNKGNFPGRFSGRQFSNSRSEMNVSTLELGDSALYLCASSLAGLAGGYYLYFGPGTRLTVT.

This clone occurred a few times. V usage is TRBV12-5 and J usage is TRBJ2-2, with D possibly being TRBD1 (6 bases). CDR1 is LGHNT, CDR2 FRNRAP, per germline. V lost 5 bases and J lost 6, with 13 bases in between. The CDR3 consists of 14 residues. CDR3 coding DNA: TGTGCTAGTGGTCCCGATCACAGGGCCGGGGAGCTGTTTTTT. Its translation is CASGPDHRAGELFF.

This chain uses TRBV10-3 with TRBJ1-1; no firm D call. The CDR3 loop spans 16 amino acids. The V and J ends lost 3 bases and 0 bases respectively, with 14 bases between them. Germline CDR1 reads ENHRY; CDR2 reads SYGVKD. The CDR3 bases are TGTGCCATCAGTGAACAACTCCTGAATGTGAACACTGAAGCTTTCTTT. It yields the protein CAISEQLLNVNTEAFF.

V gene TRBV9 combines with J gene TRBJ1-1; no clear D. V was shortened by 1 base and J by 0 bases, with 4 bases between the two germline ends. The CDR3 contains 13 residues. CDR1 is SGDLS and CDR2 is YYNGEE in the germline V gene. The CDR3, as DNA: TGTGCCAGCAGCGTATCTGTGAACACTGAAGCTTTCTTT. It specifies CASSVSVNTEAFF.

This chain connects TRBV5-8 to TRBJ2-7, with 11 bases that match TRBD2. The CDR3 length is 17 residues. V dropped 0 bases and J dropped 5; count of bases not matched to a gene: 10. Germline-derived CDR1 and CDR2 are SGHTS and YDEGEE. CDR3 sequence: CASSLGTSGRSGDEQYF. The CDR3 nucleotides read TGTGCCAGCAGCTTGGGGACTAGCGGGCGGAGTGGGGACGAGCAGTACTTC.

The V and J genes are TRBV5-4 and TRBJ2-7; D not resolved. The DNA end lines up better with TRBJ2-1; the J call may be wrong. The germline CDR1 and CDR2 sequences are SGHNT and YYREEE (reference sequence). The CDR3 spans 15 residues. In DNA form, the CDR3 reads TGTGCCAGCAGCTTGGGAGTGAGCTCCTACAATGAGCAGTTCTTC. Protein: CASSLGVSSYNEQFF.

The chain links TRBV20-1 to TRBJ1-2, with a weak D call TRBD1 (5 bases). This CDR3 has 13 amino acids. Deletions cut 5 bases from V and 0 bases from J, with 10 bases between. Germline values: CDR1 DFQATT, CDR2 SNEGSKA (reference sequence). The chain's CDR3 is CSAGGGANYGYTF. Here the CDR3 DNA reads TGCAGTGCTGGTGGGGGGGCTAACTATGGCTACACCTTC.

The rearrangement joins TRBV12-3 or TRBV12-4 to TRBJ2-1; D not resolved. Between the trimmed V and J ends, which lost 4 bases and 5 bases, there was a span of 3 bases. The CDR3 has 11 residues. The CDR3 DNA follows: TGTGCCAGCAGTTCCCACAATGAGCAGTTCTTC. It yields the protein CASSSHNEQFF.

The CDR3 spells CASSFLAGGGTDTQYF. CDR3 DNA: TGTGCCAGCAGTTTCCTAGCGGGAGGTGGCACAGATACGCAGTATTTT. This chain links TRBV27 with TRBJ2-3; 11 bases match TRBD2. The CDR3 consists of 16 residues. Germline CDR1 MNHEY, CDR2 SMNVEV (reference sequence). The ends lost 3 bases at V and 1 base at J; junction bases unmatched: 3.

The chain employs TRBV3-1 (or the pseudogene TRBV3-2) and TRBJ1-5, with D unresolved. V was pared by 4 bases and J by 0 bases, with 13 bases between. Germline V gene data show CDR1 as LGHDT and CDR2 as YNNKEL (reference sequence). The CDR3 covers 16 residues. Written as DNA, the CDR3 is TGTGCCAGCAGCCCGGGGAAGGAATATAGCAATCAGCCCCAGCATTTT. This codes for CASSPGKEYSNQPQHF.

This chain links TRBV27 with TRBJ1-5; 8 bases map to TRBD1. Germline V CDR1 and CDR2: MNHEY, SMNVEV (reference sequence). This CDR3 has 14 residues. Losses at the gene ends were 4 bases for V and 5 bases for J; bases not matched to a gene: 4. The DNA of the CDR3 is TGTGCCAGCAGTTACCAGGGGGCCTATCAGCCCCAGCATTTT. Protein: CASSYQGAYQPQHF.

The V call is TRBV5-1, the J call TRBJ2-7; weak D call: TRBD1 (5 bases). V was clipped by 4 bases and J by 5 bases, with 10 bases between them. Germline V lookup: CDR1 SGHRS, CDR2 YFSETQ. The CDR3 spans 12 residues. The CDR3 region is CASSQTDNEQYF. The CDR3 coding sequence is TGCGCCAGCAGCCAGACAGATAACGAGCAGTACTTC.

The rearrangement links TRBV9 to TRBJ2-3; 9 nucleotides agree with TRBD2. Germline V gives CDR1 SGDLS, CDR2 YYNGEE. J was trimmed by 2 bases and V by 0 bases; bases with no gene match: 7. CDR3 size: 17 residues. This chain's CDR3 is CASSVGETSGATDTQYF. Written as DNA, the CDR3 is TGTGCCAGCAGCGTAGGGGAGACTAGCGGAGCCACAGATACGCAGTATTTT. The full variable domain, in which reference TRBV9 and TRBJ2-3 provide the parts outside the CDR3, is DSGVTQTPKHLITATGQRVTLRCSPRSGDLSVYWYQQSLDQGLQFLIQYYNGEERAKGNILERFSAQQFPDLHSELNLSSLELGDSALYFCASSVGETSGATDTQYFGPGTRLTVL.